Below, 30 T cell receptor beta chains from the same sample are listed, as sequenced in a study of response to subunit inactivated influenza vaccine. TCRdb itself ran the RT-PCR reads through MiXCR, one entry per CDR3 protein. The sample carries 500,000 to 600,000 distinct CDR3 sequences, roughly 12% recorded once. The sequencing used PBMCs from blood, collected on the day of vaccination. The source is a man aged 45-65 years who received an inactivated influenza vaccine.

This clonotype was seen a few times. This chain joins TRBV15 and TRBJ1-5; a weak D match, TRBD1 (5 bases). V lost 0 bases to trimming and J lost 6 bases, with 12 bases between them. Germline CDR1 is LNHNV and CDR2 is YYDKDF (reference sequence). The length of the CDR3 is 15 residues. The CDR3 region is CATSRDRGVGQPQHF. The CDR3 coding sequence is TGTGCCACCAGCAGAGATCGGGGCGTGGGTCAGCCCCAGCATTTT.

The J gene is TRBJ2-5, the V gene TRBV7-6, with D perhaps matching TRBD2 (6 bases). This CDR3 has 13 residues. Trimming cost V 7 bases and J 5 bases, with 14 bases left between them. Germline V gives CDR1 SGHVS, CDR2 FNYEAQ. Here the CDR3 DNA reads TGTGCCAGCACCGGAGGGGCGCGGGAGACCCAGTACTTC. Encoded protein: CASTGGARETQYF.

The chain combines TRBV28 with TRBJ2-3; D is ambiguous. Deletions cut 8 bases from V and 1 base from J, with 13 bases between. Per the germline V gene, CDR1 is MDHEN and CDR2 is SYDVKM. This CDR3 has 14 residues. CDR3 coding DNA: TGTGCCAGCCGCAGGTCCCGACGCACAGATACGCAGTATTTT. It is translated as CASRRSRRTDTQYF.

This clonotype was counted at least ten times. V is TRBV20-1 and J is TRBJ2-1; TRBD2 agrees at 10 bases. The germline CDR1 and CDR2 sequences are DFQATT and SNEGSKA (reference sequence). Trimming took 5 bases from V and 2 from J; bases not matched to a gene: 9. This CDR3 contains 16 residues. The CDR3 region is CSALHLAGEAYNEQFF. The CDR3 DNA is TGCAGTGCTCTCCACCTAGCGGGAGAGGCCTACAATGAGCAGTTCTTC.

The chain combines TRBV14 with TRBJ1-6, with 10 bases fitting TRBD1. The CDR3 runs 15 residues. Germline V lookup: CDR1 SGHDN, CDR2 FVKESK. Germline trimming cut 0 bases from V and 10 bases from J; bases unmatched to any gene: 3. The CDR3 spells CASSQDGDRGSPLHF. The CDR3 DNA follows: TGTGCCAGCAGCCAAGATGGGGACAGGGGATCACCCCTCCACTTT.

J is TRBJ1-6 and V is TRBV28, with D tentatively TRBD1 (5 bases). The CDR3 is 16 residues long. Trimming stripped 2 bases from V and 7 bases from J, with 15 bases between. The germline V gene has CDR1 MDHEN and CDR2 SYDVKM. The CDR3 loop reads CASSLGANRINSPLHF. In DNA form, the CDR3 reads TGTGCCAGCAGTTTAGGGGCCAACAGGATAAATTCACCCCTCCACTTT.

The chain recombines TRBV6-6 with TRBJ2-1; a possible D gene is TRBD2 (6 bases). Germline V gives CDR1 MNHNY, CDR2 SVGAGI (reference sequence). The length of the CDR3 is 13 residues. V lost 7 bases to trimming and J lost 1 base, with 8 bases between them. The CDR3 DNA follows: TGTGCCAGCAACGGGGGTTCCTACAATGAGCAGTTCTTC. Encoded protein: CASNGGSYNEQFF.

This clonotype came up a few times. The chain carries TRBV7-9 and TRBJ2-2; possible D gene TRBD1, 5 bases. V was shortened by 1 base and J by 5 bases, with 8 bases between the two germline ends. Germline loops: CDR1 SEHNR, CDR2 FQNEAQ (reference sequence). The CDR3 is made up of 14 amino acids. The CDR3 DNA follows: TGTGCCAGCAGCTTAGTGGACATAACCGGGGAGCTGTTTTTT. Translated, it gives CASSLVDITGELFF.

V is TRBV4-2 and J is TRBJ2-1, with 15 bases aligning to TRBD2. Trimming cost V 0 bases and J 8 bases; bases outside gene matches: 5. Germline V lookup: CDR1 LGHNA, CDR2 YNFKEQ. This CDR3 has 17 amino acids. The CDR3 DNA sequence: TGTGCCAGCAGCCAAGACTGGACTAGCGGGAGGGTCCATGAGCAGTTCTTC. It codes for CASSQDWTSGRVHEQFF.

This clonotype appeared a few times. Here the CDR3 reads CASSPLGAGSYEQYF. The CDR3 DNA reads TGTGCCAGCAGTCCCCTAGGGGCGGGGTCCTACGAGCAGTACTTC. This sequence joins TRBV27 and TRBJ2-7; D is possibly TRBD2 (6 bases). Germline-derived CDR1 and CDR2 are MNHEY and SMNVEV (reference sequence). The V and J ends lost 5 bases and 1 base respectively, with 15 bases between them. The CDR3 spans 15 residues.

The chain links TRBV4-1 to TRBJ2-7; TRBD1 agrees at 9 bases. Germline V gives CDR1 MGHRA, CDR2 YSYEKL. The CDR3 length is 15 residues. Unmatched junction bases numbered 7, after V lost 6 bases and J lost 1 base. CDR3 sequence: CASRAVGQGSYEQYF. In DNA, the CDR3 is TGCGCCAGCAGGGCCGTGGGACAGGGATCCTACGAGCAGTACTTC.

The gene calls are TRBV6-5 and TRBJ2-7, with unresolved D. Looked up from germline, CDR1 is MNHEY and CDR2 is SVGAGI. This CDR3 has 14 amino acids. The V end was cut by 2 bases, the J end by 3 bases, with 11 bases between. The CDR3 bases are TGTGCCAGCAGTTACCGGGTTTATGGCTACGAGCAGTACTTC. It specifies CASSYRVYGYEQYF.

This clonotype showed up many times. The CDR3 DNA follows: TGCGCCAGCAGCTGGACCGGGGAGCTGTTTTTT. The encoded protein is CASSWTGELFF. V is TRBV5-1 and J is TRBJ2-2, with D unclear. Germline lookup yields CDR1 SGHRS and CDR2 YFSETQ. Trimming stripped 3 bases from V and 5 bases from J, with 2 bases between. The CDR3 covers 11 residues.

The V and J genes are TRBV20-1 and TRBJ1-5; 8 nucleotides agree with TRBD1. After removal of 3 bases from V and 0 bases from J, the junction contained 7 bases not matched to a gene. Germline V lookup: CDR1 DFQATT, CDR2 SNEGSKA (reference sequence). The CDR3 is 16 residues long. This chain's CDR3 is CSASGQGLYSNQPQHF. The CDR3 DNA is TGCAGTGCTAGTGGACAGGGTTTATATAGCAATCAGCCCCAGCATTTT.

V is TRBV10-3 and J is TRBJ2-2, with 11 nucleotides matching TRBD2. This CDR3 has 17 amino acids. The germline CDR1 and CDR2 sequences are ENHRY and SYGVKD. Trimming took 2 bases from V and 1 from J; bases not matched to a gene: 3. The CDR3 DNA reads TGTGCCATCAGTGAGGCTAGCGGGGGGTTGAACACCGGGGAGCTGTTTTTT. This codes for CAISEASGGLNTGELFF.

CDR3 sequence reads: CASGDRASYEQYF. Written as DNA, the CDR3 is TGTGCCAGCGGGGACAGGGCCTCCTACGAGCAGTACTTC. The rearrangement joins TRBV12-3 or TRBV12-4 to TRBJ2-7; TRBD1 aligns across 9 bases. Losses at the gene ends were 8 bases for V and 0 bases for J; bases not matched to a gene: 2. CDR3 length equals 13 residues.

The V call is TRBV7-9, the J call TRBJ2-1; tentative D call: TRBD1 (6 bases). Trimming shortened V by 5 bases and J by 6 bases, and 17 bases separated the two germline ends. CDR1 and CDR2 (germline): SEHNR, FQNEAQ (reference sequence). The CDR3 is made up of 15 amino acids. CDR3 nucleotide sequence: TGTGCCAGCAGCCACCGGGACAACTTTCGCAATGAGCAGTTCTTC. Its translation: CASSHRDNFRNEQFF.

This sequence joins TRBV3-1 and TRBJ2-3; D is undetermined. The CDR3 has 14 amino acids. The V and J ends lost 0 bases and 1 base respectively, with 5 bases between them. Germline V gene lookup returns CDR1 LGHDT and CDR2 YNNKEL (reference sequence). The CDR3: CASSQEIGTDTQYF. CDR3 in DNA: TGTGCCAGCAGCCAAGAGATCGGCACAGATACGCAGTATTTT.

This clonotype occurred a few times. V is TRBV3-1 and J is TRBJ2-2; 11 positions match TRBD2. Unmatched junction bases numbered 3, after V lost 4 bases and J lost 5 bases. The CDR3 sequence is 15 residues long. CDR1 is LGHDT, CDR2 YNNKEL, per germline (reference sequence). The CDR3, as DNA: TGTGCCAGCAGCCTTAGCGGGGGGGTGACCGGGGAGCTGTTTTTT. Translated: CASSLSGGVTGELFF.

This clonotype was seen a few times. The V and J genes are TRBV12-3 or TRBV12-4 and TRBJ1-2; D ambiguous. Trimming left V 0 bases short and J 7 bases short, with 12 bases between. This CDR3 has 14 amino acids. The CDR3 sequence is CASSLAGRESGYTF. CDR3 DNA sequence: TGTGCCAGCAGTTTAGCTGGTAGGGAAAGTGGCTACACCTTC.

The rearrangement links TRBV12-3 or TRBV12-4 to TRBJ2-1, with 8 bases fitting TRBD2. The CDR3 spans 14 residues. Trimming took 8 bases from V and 5 from J; bases not matched to a gene: 8. The CDR3 reads CASRKTSGHNEQFF. The CDR3 DNA reads as TGTGCCAGCCGAAAAACTAGCGGACACAATGAGCAGTTCTTC.

The chain couples TRBV5-6 to TRBJ2-5; D possibly uses TRBD1 or TRBD2 (5 bases each). Trimming stripped 1 base from V and 5 bases from J, with 15 bases between. Germline CDR1 reads SGHDT; CDR2 reads YYEEEE. The CDR3 runs 15 residues. In DNA form, the CDR3 reads TGTGCCAGCAGCTTGCCTAGATTCGGGACGGAGACCCAGTACTTC. It translates to CASSLPRFGTETQYF.

This clonotype has just a few counts. This sequence joins TRBV29-1 and TRBJ1-5; D remains unclear. Germline CDR1 and CDR2: SQVTM and ANQGSEA. Trimming stripped 6 bases from V and 1 base from J, with 13 bases between. This CDR3 has 14 residues. The CDR3 loop is CSVAGGRSNQPQHF. The CDR3 coding sequence is TGCAGCGTGGCGGGAGGCAGGAGCAATCAGCCCCAGCATTTT. Looking up the rest from reference TRBV29-1 and TRBJ1-5 gives the full variable domain: SAVISQKPSRDICQRGTSLTIQCQVDSQVTMMFWYRQQPGQSLTLIATANQGSEATYESGFVIDKFPISRPNLTFSTLTVSNMSPEDSSIYLCSVAGGRSNQPQHFGDGTRLSIL.

The sample holds a few counts of this clonotype. The chain couples TRBV28 to TRBJ2-5; no firm D call. Germline V gene data show CDR1 as MDHEN and CDR2 as SYDVKM. V shed 1 base and J shed 5 bases, with 14 bases lying between them. The CDR3 sequence is 15 residues long. The CDR3 sequence is CASSLSGIRSETQYF. The CDR3, as DNA: TGTGCCAGCAGTTTATCTGGCATCCGCTCGGAGACCCAGTACTTC.

This clonotype occurred a few times. This sequence joins TRBV4-1 and TRBJ2-1; D uncertain. The germline V gene encodes CDR1 MGHRA and CDR2 YSYEKL. V was clipped by 0 bases and J by 9 bases, with 6 bases between them. The CDR3 totals 12 residues. CDR3 sequence reads: CASSQDNREQFF. CDR3 nucleotide sequence: TGCGCCAGCAGCCAAGATAACCGTGAGCAGTTCTTC.

This clonotype was counted a few times. The chain is built from TRBV29-1 and TRBJ2-3; no clear D. The CDR3 runs 15 residues. Between the trimmed V and J ends, which lost 5 bases and 0 bases, there was a span of 15 bases. CDR1 is SQVTM, CDR2 ANQGSEA, per germline. The chain's CDR3 is CSVQEPPHSTDTQYF. Written as DNA, the CDR3 is TGCAGCGTTCAGGAGCCCCCCCACAGCACAGATACGCAGTATTTT.

The table lists this clonotype with a few counts. J is TRBJ2-1 and V is TRBV20-1; TRBD2 aligns across 9 bases. The CDR3 extends over 14 amino acids. V dropped 6 bases and J dropped 0; count of bases not matched to a gene: 3. CDR1 DFQATT and CDR2 SNEGSKA come from the germline V gene (reference sequence). The CDR3 DNA follows: TGCAGTGCCCATAGCGGGAGCTCCTACAATGAGCAGTTCTTC. This translates into CSAHSGSSYNEQFF.

This clonotype showed up just a few times. The V call is TRBV7-9, the J call TRBJ2-3; D not resolved. Trimming removed 6 bases at V and 2 bases at J, with 12 bases between. In germline, CDR1 is SEHNR, CDR2 FQNEAQ (reference sequence). The CDR3 is 14 amino acids. CDR3 DNA sequence: TGTGCCAGCAGGGGCAGAATCAACACAGATACGCAGTATTTT. Amino acids: CASRGRINTDTQYF. The whole variable domain, remainder taken from reference TRBV7-9 and TRBJ2-3, is DTGVSQNPRHKITKRGQNVTFRCDPISEHNRLYWYRQTLGQGPEFLTYFQNEAQLEKSRLLSDRFSAERPKGSFSTLEIQRTEQGDSAMYLCASRGRINTDTQYFGPGTRLTVL.

This clonotype has only a few counts. The chain joins TRBV6-2 or TRBV6-3 to TRBJ1-6; D might be TRBD1 (5 bases). V shed 8 bases and J shed 9 bases, with 14 bases lying between them. The CDR3 is 13 amino acids. The germline V gene has CDR1 MNHEY and CDR2 SVGEGT. CDR3 amino acids: CASGPGPVSPLHF. CDR3 bases: TGTGCCAGCGGTCCGGGACCGGTTTCACCCCTCCACTTT.

The chain joins TRBV3-1 to TRBJ2-1, with a possible D match to TRBD2 (5 bases). Per germline, CDR1 LGHDT and CDR2 YNNKEL (reference sequence). V lost 0 bases and J lost 2, with 11 bases in between. The CDR3 extends over 16 amino acids. CDR3 sequence reads: CASSQEVRVAYNEQFF. Written as DNA, the CDR3 is TGTGCCAGCAGCCAAGAGGTGAGGGTGGCCTACAATGAGCAGTTCTTC.